This T cell receptor beta chain emerged from a study of cytomegalovirus exposure and HLA in healthy donors. Method: immunoSEQ multiplex PCR; TCRdb's copy keeps in-frame clones and lacks some. The sample lists 180,000 or so clones, roughly 86% occurring once. The CDR3 has 14 amino acids. The V and J ends lost 3 bases and 7 bases respectively, with 13 bases between them. CDR1 is LGHNA and CDR2 is YSLEER in the germline V gene. Sequences were obtained from PBMCs. The receptor's source is a man aged 25 to 40 in good health and CMV-seropositive. The chain combines TRBV4-3 with TRBJ2-4; unclear D gene. The CDR3 bases are TGCGCCAGCAGCCATGGTATAGGAACCAACATTCAGTACTTC. Its protein product is CASSHGIGTNIQYF.